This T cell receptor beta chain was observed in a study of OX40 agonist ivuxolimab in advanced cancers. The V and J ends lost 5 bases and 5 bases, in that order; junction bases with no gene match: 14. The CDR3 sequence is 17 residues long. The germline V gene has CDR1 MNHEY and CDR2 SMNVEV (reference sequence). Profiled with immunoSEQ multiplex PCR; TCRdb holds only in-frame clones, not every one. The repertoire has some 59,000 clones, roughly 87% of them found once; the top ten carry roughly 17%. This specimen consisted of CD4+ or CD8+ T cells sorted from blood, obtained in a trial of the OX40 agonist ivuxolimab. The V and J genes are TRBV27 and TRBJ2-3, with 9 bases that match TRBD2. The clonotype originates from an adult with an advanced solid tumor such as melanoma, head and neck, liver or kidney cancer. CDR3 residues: CASSLMIVAGVKDTQYF. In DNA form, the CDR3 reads TGTGCCAGCAGTCTTATGATAGTAGCGGGAGTAAAAGATACGCAGTATTTT.